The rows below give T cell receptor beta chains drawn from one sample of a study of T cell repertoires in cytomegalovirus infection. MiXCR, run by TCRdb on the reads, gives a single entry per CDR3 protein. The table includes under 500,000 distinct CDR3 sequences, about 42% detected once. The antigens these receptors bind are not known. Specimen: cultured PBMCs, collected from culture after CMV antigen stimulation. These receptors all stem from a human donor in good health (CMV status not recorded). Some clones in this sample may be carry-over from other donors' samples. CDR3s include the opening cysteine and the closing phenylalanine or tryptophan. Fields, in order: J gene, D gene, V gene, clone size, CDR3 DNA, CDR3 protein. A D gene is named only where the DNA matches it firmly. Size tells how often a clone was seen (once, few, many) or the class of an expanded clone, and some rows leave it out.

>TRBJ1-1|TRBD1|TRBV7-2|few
TGTGCCAGCAGCTCCCCAAGGAGACAGGGGGGCACTGAAGCTTTCTTT
CASSSPRRQGGTEAFF
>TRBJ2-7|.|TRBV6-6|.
TGTGCCAGCAGCTACTATCCGATGTCGTGGCAAGACCCTCGGTACGAGCAGTACTTC
CASSYYPMSWQDPRYEQYF
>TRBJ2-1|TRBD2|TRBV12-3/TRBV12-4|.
TGTGCCAGCAGTTCGGGACTAGCGGGAGGGGAGCAGTTCTTC
CASSSGLAGGEQFF
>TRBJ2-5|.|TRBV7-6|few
TGTGCCAGCAGCTTAGGAGGCGGGTACACAGAGACCCAGTACTTC
CASSLGGGYTETQYF
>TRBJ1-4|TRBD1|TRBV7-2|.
TGTGCCAGCAGCTCCTGGGAGGGGGCGATTGAAAAACTGTTTTTT
CASSSWEGAIEKLFF
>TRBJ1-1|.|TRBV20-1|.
TGCAGTGCTAGAGATCGACGGAAGGATGGCCTTCTGAACACTGAAGCTTTCTTT
CSARDRRKDGLLNTEAFF
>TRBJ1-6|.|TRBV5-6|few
TGTGCCAGCAGCTTGGATGCGATAGGGTATTCACCCCTCCACTTT
CASSLDAIGYSPLHF
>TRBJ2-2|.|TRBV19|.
TGTGCCAGTAGGGCCGGGGAGCTGTTTTTT
CASRAGELFF
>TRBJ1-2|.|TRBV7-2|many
TGTGCCAGCAGCTTAGGGGACCGAAACTATGGCTACACCTTC
CASSLGDRNYGYTF
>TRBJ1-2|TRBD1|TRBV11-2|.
TGTGCCAGCAGCCTCGACAGGGTTCGGAACTATGGCTACACCTTC
CASSLDRVRNYGYTF
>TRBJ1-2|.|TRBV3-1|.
TGTGCCAGCAGCCAGCCGGACAGCCTCTATGGCTACACCTTC
CASSQPDSLYGYTF
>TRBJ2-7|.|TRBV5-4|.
TGTGCCAGCAGCTCCCGTCCCCTCGGCTCCTACGAGCAGTACTTC
CASSSRPLGSYEQYF